A selection of T cell receptor beta chains follows, all from one sample in a study of blood T cell repertoires in COVID-19. This table comes from immunoSEQ multiplex PCR, and its TCRdb copy is limited to in-frame clones, with some not included. The profile shows a few hundred thousand clones, 70% to 90% of them singletons. The specimen sequenced was PBMCs or T cells enriched from blood (not recorded which). All receptors come from a man aged 40-55 years who had recovered from COVID-19. Each CDR3 is given with its conserved first and last residue. D genes are given only for firm matches. Clone size is not always given. Where it is, it says once, few, many or a class for expanded clones.

len | abundance | d_gene | j_gene | v_gene | CDR3aa | CDR3nt
14 | NA | TRBD1 | TRBJ1-3 | TRBV10-3 | CAISKTGVGNTIYF | TGTGCCATCAGTAAAACAGGGGTTGGAAACACCATATATTTT
15 | NA | TRBD2 | TRBJ2-3 | TRBV24-1 | CATSPAGDRTDTQYF | TGTGCCACCAGTCCAGCGGGGGACCGCACAGATACGCAGTATTTT
15 | many | TRBD1 | TRBJ2-7 | TRBV5-1 | CASSLGDREFYEQYF | TGCGCCAGCAGCTTGGGGGACAGGGAATTCTACGAGCAGTACTTC
12 | NA | NA | TRBJ1-2 | TRBV12-5 | CASGLRSDGYTF | TGTGCTAGTGGTTTGAGGAGTGACGGCTACACCTTC
15 | few | NA | TRBJ2-7 | TRBV28 | CASSFVGVGNYEQYF | TGTGCCAGCAGTTTCGTCGGGGTAGGCAACTACGAGCAGTACTTC
14 | NA | NA | TRBJ2-7 | TRBV21-1 | CASSWTVPRYEQYF | TGTGCCAGCAGCTGGACAGTGCCCCGTTACGAGCAGTACTTC
14 | NA | NA | TRBJ2-7 | TRBV9 | CASSVATGSYEQYF | TGTGCCAGCAGCGTAGCAACAGGGTCCTACGAGCAGTACTTC
16 | NA | NA | TRBJ1-2 | TRBV6-5 | CASSYYPSTEDYGYTF | TGTGCCAGCAGTTACTATCCCTCGACAGAGGACTATGGCTACACCTTC
14 | NA | TRBD1 | TRBJ2-7 | TRBV19 | CASSGDRESYEQYF | TGTGCCAGTAGTGGGGACAGGGAATCCTACGAGCAGTACTTC
15 | NA | TRBD2 | TRBJ2-5 | TRBV5-1 | CASSPTSGSQETQYF | TGCGCCAGCAGCCCCACTAGCGGGAGCCAAGAGACCCAGTACTTC
14 | few | TRBD1 | TRBJ1-2 | TRBV6-1 | CASSEGQGRYGYTF | TGTGCCAGCAGTGAGGGACAGGGACGGTATGGCTACACCTTC
14 | NA | TRBD1 | TRBJ1-4 | TRBV2 | CASRGTDPNEKLFF | TGTGCCAGCAGAGGGACAGACCCTAATGAAAAACTGTTTTTT
13 | NA | NA | TRBJ1-2 | TRBV30 | CAWSVTDLYGYTF | TGTGCCTGGAGTGTAACAGACCTCTATGGCTACACCTTC
16 | NA | TRBD2 | TRBJ2-3 | TRBV6-5 | CASSYSGGVSTDTQYF | TGTGCCAGCAGTTACTCGGGAGGGGTTAGCACAGATACGCAGTATTTT
11 | NA | NA | TRBJ1-2 | TRBV28 | CASSLGAGYTF | TGTGCCAGCAGTTTAGGAGCTGGCTACACCTTC
13 | few | NA | TRBJ2-7 | TRBV11-2 | CASSLERQEEQYF | TGTGCCAGCAGCTTAGAGAGACAGGAAGAGCAGTACTTC
13 | NA | TRBD1 | TRBJ2-1 | TRBV3-1/TRBV3-2 | CASSQENRGQQFF | TGTGCCAGCAGCCAAGAAAACAGGGGGCAGCAGTTCTTC